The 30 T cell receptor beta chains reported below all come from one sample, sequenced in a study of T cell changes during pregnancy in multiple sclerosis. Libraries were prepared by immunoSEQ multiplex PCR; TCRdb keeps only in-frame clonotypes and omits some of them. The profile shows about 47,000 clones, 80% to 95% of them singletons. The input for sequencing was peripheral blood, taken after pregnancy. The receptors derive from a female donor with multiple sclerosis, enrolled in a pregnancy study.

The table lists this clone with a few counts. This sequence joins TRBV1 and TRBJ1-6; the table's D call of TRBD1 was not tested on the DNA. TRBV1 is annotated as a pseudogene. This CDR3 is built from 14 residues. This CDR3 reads CTSSHRTVIAPLHF. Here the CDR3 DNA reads TGCACCAGCAGCCACCGGACAGTCATTGCACCCCTCCACTTT.

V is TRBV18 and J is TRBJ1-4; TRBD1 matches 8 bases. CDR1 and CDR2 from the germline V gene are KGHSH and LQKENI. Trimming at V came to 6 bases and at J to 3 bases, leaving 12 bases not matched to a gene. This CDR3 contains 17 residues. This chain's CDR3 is CASSRGAGGMANEKLFF. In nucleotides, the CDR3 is TGTGCCAGCTCCCGCGGAGCAGGGGGCATGGCTAATGAAAAACTGTTTTTT. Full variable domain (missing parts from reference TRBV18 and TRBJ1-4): NAGVMQNPRHLVRRRGQEARLRCSPMKGHSHVYWYRQLPEEGLKFMVYLQKENIIDESGMPKERFSAEFPKEGPSILRIQQVVRGDSAAYFCASSRGAGGMANEKLFFGSGTQLSVL.

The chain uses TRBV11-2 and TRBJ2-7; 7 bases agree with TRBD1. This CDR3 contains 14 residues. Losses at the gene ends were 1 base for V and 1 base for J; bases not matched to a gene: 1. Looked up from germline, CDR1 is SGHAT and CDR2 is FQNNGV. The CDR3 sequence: CASSLVQGSYEQYF. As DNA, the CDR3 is TGTGCCAGCAGCTTAGTACAGGGGTCCTACGAGCAGTACTTC.

The CDR3 coding sequence is TGTGCCAGCAGCCAAAGGACAGGGGACTATGGCTACACCTTC. Translation gives CASSQRTGDYGYTF. The V call is TRBV14, the J call TRBJ1-2; TRBD1 matches at 9 bases. Germline CDR1 is SGHDN and CDR2 is FVKESK. Losses at the gene ends were 2 bases for V and 3 bases for J; bases not matched to a gene: 1. This CDR3 region has 14 residues.

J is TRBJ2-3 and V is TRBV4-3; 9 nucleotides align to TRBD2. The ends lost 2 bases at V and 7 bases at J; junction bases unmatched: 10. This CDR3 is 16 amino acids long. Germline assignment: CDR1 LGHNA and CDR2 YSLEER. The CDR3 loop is CASSQLGSGGWNTQYF. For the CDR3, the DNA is TGCGCCAGCAGCCAACTTGGGAGCGGGGGGTGGAATACGCAGTATTTT.

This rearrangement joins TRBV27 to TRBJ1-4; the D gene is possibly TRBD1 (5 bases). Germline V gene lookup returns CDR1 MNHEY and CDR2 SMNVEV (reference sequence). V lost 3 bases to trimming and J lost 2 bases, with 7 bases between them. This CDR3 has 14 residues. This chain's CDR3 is CASSLTATNEKLFF. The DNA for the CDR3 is TGTGCCAGCAGTTTGACAGCTACTAATGAAAAACTGTTTTTT.

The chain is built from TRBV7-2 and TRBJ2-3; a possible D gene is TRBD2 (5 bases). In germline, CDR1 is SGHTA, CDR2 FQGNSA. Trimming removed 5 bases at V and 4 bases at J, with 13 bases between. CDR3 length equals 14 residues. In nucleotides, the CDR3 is TGTGCCAGCAGCCCCCCGGGGAGCCCAGATACGCAGTATTTT. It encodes CASSPPGSPDTQYF. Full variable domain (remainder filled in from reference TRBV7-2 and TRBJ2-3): GAGVSQSPSNKVTEKGKDVELRCDPISGHTALYWYRQSLGQGLEFLIYFQGNSAPDKSGLPSDRFSAERTGGSVSTLTIQRTQQEDSAVYLCASSPPGSPDTQYFGPGTRLTVL.

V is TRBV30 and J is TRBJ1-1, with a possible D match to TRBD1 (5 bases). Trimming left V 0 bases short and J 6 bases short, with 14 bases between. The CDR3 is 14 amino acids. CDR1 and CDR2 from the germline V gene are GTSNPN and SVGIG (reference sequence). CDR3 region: CAWSVHRLRSEAFF. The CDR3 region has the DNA TGTGCCTGGAGTGTACACAGGCTACGCTCTGAAGCTTTCTTT.

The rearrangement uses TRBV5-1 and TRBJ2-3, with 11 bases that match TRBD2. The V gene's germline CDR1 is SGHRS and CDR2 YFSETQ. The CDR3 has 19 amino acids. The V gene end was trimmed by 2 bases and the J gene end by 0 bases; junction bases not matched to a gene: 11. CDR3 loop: CASSLISLAGGSSTDTQYF. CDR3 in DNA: TGCGCCAGCAGCTTAATAAGTCTAGCGGGGGGTTCTAGCACAGATACGCAGTATTTT.

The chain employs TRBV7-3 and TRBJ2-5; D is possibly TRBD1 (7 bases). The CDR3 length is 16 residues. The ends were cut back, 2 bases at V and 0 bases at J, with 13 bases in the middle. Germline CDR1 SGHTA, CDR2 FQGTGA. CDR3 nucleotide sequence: TGTGCCAGCAGCTTAGGGGCAGGGGGGTACCAAGAGACCCAGTACTTC. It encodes CASSLGAGGYQETQYF.

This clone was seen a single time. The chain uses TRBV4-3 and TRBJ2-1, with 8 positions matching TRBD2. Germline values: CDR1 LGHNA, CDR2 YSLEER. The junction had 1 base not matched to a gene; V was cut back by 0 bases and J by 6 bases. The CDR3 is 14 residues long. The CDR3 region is CASSQETSGNEQFF. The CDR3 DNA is TGCGCCAGCAGCCAAGAAACTAGCGGCAATGAGCAGTTCTTC.

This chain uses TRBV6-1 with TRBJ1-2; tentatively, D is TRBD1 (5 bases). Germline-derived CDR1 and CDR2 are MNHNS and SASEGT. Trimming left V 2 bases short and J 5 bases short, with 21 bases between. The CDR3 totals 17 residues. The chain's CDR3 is CASSERAAGMYIYGYTF. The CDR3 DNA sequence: TGTGCCAGCAGTGAAAGGGCGGCAGGGATGTATATTTATGGCTACACCTTC.

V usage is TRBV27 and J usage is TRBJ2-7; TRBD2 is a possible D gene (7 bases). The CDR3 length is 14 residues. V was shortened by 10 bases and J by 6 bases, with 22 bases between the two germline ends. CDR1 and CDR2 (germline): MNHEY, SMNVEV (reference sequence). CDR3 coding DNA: TGTGCCACGAAGGGAGGGGGACTCCTCGGCGAGCAGTACTTC. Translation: CATKGGGLLGEQYF.

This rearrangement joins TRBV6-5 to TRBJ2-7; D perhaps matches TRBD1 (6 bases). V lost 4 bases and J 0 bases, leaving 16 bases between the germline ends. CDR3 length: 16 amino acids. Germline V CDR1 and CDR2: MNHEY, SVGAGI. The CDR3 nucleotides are TGTGCCAGCAGTTCGGCGAGAACAGGGAGCTCCTACGAGCAGTACTTC. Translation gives CASSSARTGSSYEQYF.

The CDR3, as DNA: TGTGCCAGCGTAAGGCAGGGATTCCTAAATGAGCAGTTCTTC. Translated, it gives CASVRQGFLNEQFF. The chain employs TRBV27 and TRBJ2-1; TRBD1 is a possible D gene (5 bases). Germline-derived CDR1 and CDR2 are MNHEY and SMNVEV (reference sequence). V gave up 8 bases and J gave up 7 bases, with 18 bases separating them. CDR3 length: 14 amino acids.

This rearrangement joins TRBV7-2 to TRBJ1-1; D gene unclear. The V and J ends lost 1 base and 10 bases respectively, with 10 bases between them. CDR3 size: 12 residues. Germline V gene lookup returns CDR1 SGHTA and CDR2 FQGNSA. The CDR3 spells CASSLDGRVAFF. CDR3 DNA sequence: TGTGCCAGCAGCTTAGACGGGAGGGTAGCTTTCTTT.

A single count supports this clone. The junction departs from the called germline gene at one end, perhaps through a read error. CDR3 coding DNA: TGTGCCAGCAGCTCGACACCGAACATGAACACTGAAGCTCTCTTT. Its protein is CASSSTPNMNTEALF. V and J are TRBV7-2 and TRBJ1-1; D is unresolved. CDR1 SGHTA and CDR2 FQGNSA come from the germline V gene. The CDR3 runs 15 residues.

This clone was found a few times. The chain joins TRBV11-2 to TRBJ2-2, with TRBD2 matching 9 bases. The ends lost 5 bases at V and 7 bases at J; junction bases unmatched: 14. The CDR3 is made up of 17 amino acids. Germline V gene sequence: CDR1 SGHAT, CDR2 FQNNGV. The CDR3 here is CASSPRLSGGSDGELFF. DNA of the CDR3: TGTGCCAGCAGCCCCCGCCTGAGCGGGGGGTCTGACGGGGAGCTGTTTTTT.

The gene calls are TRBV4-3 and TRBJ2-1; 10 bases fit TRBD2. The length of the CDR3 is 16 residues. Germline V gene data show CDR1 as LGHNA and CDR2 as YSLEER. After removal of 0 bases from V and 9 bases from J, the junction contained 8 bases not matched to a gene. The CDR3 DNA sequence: TGCGCCAGCAGCCAAGACGGGGCTAGCGGGGGTGGTGAGCAGTTCTTC. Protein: CASSQDGASGGGEQFF.

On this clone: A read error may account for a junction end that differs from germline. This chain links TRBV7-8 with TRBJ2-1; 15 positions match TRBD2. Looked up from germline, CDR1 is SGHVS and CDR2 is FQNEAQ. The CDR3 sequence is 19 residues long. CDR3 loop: CASSTWGTSGGSDTIERFF. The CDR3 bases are TGTGCCAGCAGCACGTGGGGGACTAGCGGGGGGAGTGATACAATTGAGCGGTTCTTC.

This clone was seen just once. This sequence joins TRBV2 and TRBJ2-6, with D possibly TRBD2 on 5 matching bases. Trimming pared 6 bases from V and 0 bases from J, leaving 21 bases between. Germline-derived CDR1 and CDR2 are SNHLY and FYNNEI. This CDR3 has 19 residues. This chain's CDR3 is CASRVAEEGAVSGANVLTF. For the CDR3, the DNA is TGTGCCAGCAGGGTAGCCGAAGAGGGAGCCGTCTCTGGGGCCAACGTCCTGACTTTC. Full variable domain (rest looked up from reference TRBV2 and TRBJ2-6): EPEVTQTPSHQVTQMGQEVILRCVPISNHLYFYWYRQILGQKVEFLVSFYNNEISEKSEIFDDQFSVERPDGSNFTLKIRSTKLEDSAMYFCASRVAEEGAVSGANVLTFGAGSRLTVL.

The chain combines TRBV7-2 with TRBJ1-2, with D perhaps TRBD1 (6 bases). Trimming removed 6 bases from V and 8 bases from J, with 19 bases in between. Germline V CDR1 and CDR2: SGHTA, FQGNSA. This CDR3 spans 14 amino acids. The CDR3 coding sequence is TGTGCCAGCAGTTATACGGGACACGGCATAGGCTACACCTTC. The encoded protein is CASSYTGHGIGYTF.

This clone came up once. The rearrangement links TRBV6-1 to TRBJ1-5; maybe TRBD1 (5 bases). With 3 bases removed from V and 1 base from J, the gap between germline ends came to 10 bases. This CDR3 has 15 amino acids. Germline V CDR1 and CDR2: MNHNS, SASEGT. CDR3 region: CASSEGGGSNQPQHF. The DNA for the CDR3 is TGTGCCAGCAGTGAGGGCGGGGGGAGCAATCAGCCCCAGCATTTT.

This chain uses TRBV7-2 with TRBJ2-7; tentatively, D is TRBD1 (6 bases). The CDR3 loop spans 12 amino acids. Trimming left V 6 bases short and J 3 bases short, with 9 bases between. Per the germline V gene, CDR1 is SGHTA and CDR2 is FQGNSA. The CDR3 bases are TGTGCCAGCAGTTCGACAGGCTACGAGCAGTACTTC. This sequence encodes CASSSTGYEQYF.

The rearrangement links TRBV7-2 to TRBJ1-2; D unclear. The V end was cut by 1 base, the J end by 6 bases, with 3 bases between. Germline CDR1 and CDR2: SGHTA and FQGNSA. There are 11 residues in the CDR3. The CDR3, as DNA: TGTGCCAGCAGCTTAGGAGATGGCTACACCTTC. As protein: CASSLGDGYTF.

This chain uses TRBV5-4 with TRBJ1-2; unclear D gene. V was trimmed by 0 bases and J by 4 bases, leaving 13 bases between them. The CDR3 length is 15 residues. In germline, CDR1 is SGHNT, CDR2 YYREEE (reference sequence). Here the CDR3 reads CASSLDPGRAYGYTF. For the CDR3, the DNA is TGTGCCAGCAGCTTGGATCCGGGTCGCGCCTATGGCTACACCTTC.

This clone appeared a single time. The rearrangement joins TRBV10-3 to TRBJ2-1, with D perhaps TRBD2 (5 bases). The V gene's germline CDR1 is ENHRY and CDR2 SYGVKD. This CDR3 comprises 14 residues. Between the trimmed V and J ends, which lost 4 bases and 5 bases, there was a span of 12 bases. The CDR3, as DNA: TGTGCCATCAGTGTGGATAGCGAGAACAATGAGCAGTTCTTC. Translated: CAISVDSENNEQFF.

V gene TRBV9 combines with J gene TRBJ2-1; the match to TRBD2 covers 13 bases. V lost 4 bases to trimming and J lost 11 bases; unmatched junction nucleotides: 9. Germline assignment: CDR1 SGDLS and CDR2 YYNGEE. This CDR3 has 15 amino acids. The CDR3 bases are TGTGCCAGCAGCATCCCAGGGACTAGCGGGGTTCAGCAGTTCTTC. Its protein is CASSIPGTSGVQQFF.

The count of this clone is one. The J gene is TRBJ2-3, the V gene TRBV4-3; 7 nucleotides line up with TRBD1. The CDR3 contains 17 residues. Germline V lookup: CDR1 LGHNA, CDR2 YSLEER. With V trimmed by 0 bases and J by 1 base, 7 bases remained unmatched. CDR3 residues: CASSQDHKTGRTDTQYF. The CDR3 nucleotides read TGCGCCAGCAGCCAAGATCATAAGACAGGGCGCACAGATACGCAGTATTTT.

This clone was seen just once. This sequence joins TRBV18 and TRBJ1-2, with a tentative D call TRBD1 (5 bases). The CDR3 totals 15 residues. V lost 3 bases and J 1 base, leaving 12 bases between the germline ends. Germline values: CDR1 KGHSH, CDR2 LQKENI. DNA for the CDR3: TGTGCCAGCTCACCTGTCCCAGGGAATAACTATGGCTACACCTTC. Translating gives CASSPVPGNNYGYTF.